The following is a T cell receptor beta chain sequence with its context. Per the study methods: For nucleated cells, counts were estimated from reference gene primer amplification. Clones were sequenced by immunoSEQ multiplex PCR, and TCRdb holds only the in-frame ones, with some missing. The V and J calls and clone size were taken over from that table, and D and trimming were inferred from the DNA. This repertoire shows 140,000 or so clones, 70% to 90% found once; its top ten account for approximately 5%. These data originate in a study of blood T cell repertoires in COVID-19. Across the whole study: The United States, Italy and Spain supplied acute and convalescent COVID-19 samples. T cells, B-cell-depleted T cells, or PBMCs provided the cDNA or gDNA that served as material.

Germline V gene lookup returns CDR1 SGHTA and CDR2 FQGNSA. The CDR3 is 15 amino acids. V was cut by 5 bases and J by 4 bases, with 17 bases left in between. This chain links TRBV7-2 with TRBJ2-5; D gene ambiguous. Sequencing was done on a sample of peripheral blood. The sequence was obtained from a woman aged 50 to 60 with acute or convalescent COVID-19. CDR3 amino acids: CASSVNSFPGETQYF. CDR3 nucleotides: TGTGCCAGCAGCGTGAACAGCTTTCCTGGAGAGACCCAGTACTTC.